This TCR beta chain was profiled in a study of identical twins. Regarding the study as a whole: The analysis was cross-sectional rather than longitudinal within donors. Out-of-frame alpha sequences shared between twins exhibited an excess of low generation probability. Less excess twin sharing appeared in beta out-of-frame sequences.

With 3 bases removed from V and 3 bases from J, the gap between germline ends came to 11 bases. From germline, CDR1 is DFQATT and CDR2 SNEGSKA (reference sequence). The CDR3 contains 13 residues. As concerns this clonotype: Its antigen is undetermined.

In TCRdb, the 5' RACE reads were re-called with MiXCR into one record per CDR3 protein. The profile shows about 470,000 distinct CDR3 sequences, 20% to 30% of them singletons. These data also formed part of another study, on T cells expressing NK-cell markers. From that paper: One observes that, in several donors, these clonotypes were also the leading ones within the CD3+CD56-NKG2C+ fraction.

This chain joins TRBV20-1 and TRBJ1-1; tentative D call: TRBD1 (5 bases). The clonotype originates from a woman in her late teens or twenties in good health. Sequenced sample: CD4+ T cells sorted from blood. CDR3 nucleotide sequence: TGCAGTGCTAGCCGCGGGGGTGACACTGAAGCTTTCTTT. Its protein is CSASRGGDTEAFF.